The next 9 T cell receptor beta chains were all read from a single sample in a study of control samples from healthy donors and cancer patients (TCRdb year 2020). Libraries were constructed by the immunoSEQ multiplex PCR assay. Held by TCRdb, this immuneACCESS table contains in-frame sequences only and omits some clones. Under half of the omission traces to an unresolved V gene where checked; the cause of the rest is unknown. The sample profile shows tens of thousands of clones; approximately 87% of them were found once. Of the sample, about 2.1% falls within the top ten clones. Sequenced material: PBMCs. These receptor sequences come from a woman in her fifties or sixties with head and neck cancer.

This rearrangement joins TRBV6-2 or TRBV6-3 to TRBJ2-3; D uncertain. The V end lost 5 bases, the J end lost 0 bases, and 9 bases lay between the germline ends. Germline values: CDR1 MNHEY, CDR2 SVGEGT. The CDR3 covers 14 residues. Here the CDR3 reads CASSALISTDTQYF. As DNA, the CDR3 is TGTGCCAGCAGTGCTTTAATTAGCACAGATACGCAGTATTTT.

The rearrangement links TRBV2 to TRBJ1-2; D call uncertain. This CDR3 has 14 residues. Germline CDR1 reads SNHLY; CDR2 reads FYNNEI. The V end was cut by 8 bases, the J end by 4 bases, with 17 bases between. CDR3: CASRIHSGTYGYTF. DNA for the CDR3: TGTGCCAGCCGAATCCATAGTGGAACCTATGGCTACACCTTC.

This chain uses TRBV6-1 with TRBJ1-6; D is uncertain. The germline gives CDR1 MNHNS, CDR2 SASEGT. The CDR3 has 13 amino acids. Trimming pared 1 base from V and 7 bases from J, leaving 5 bases between. DNA for the CDR3: TGTGCCAGCAGTGAAGGGCCGAATTCACCCCTCCACTTT. Translating it yields CASSEGPNSPLHF.

The rearrangement joins TRBV18 to TRBJ1-1; TRBD1 agrees at 8 bases. CDR1 KGHSH and CDR2 LQKENI come from the germline V gene. The J segment lost 10 bases and the V segment lost 3 bases, leaving 13 bases of the junction unmatched. This CDR3 spans 15 amino acids. CDR3 amino acids: CASSPAQGGQGGAFF. CDR3 coding DNA: TGTGCCAGCTCACCCGCACAGGGGGGGCAAGGAGGAGCTTTCTTT.

The J gene is TRBJ1-2, the V gene TRBV28; D is perhaps TRBD1 (5 bases). The germline CDR1 and CDR2 sequences are MDHEN and SYDVKM. V shed 3 bases and J shed 3 bases, with 8 bases lying between them. The CDR3 extends over 13 amino acids. For the CDR3, the DNA is TGTGCCAGCAGTTTTAGGGGAGACTATGGCTACACCTTC. Encoded protein: CASSFRGDYGYTF.

This chain uses TRBV9 with TRBJ2-7; TRBD1 matches 8 bases. Trimming took 0 bases from V and 3 from J; bases not matched to a gene: 8. The germline V gene has CDR1 SGDLS and CDR2 YYNGEE. The CDR3 runs 16 residues. In nucleotides, the CDR3 is TGTGCCAGCAGCGTAGAGCCGACAGGGGTGGGCTACGAGCAGTACTTC. Protein: CASSVEPTGVGYEQYF.

This sequence joins TRBV28 and TRBJ1-2; TRBD1 matches at 9 bases. CDR1 MDHEN and CDR2 SYDVKM come from the germline V gene. V was clipped by 4 bases and J by 8 bases; unmatched bases: 5. The CDR3 is 13 amino acids. CDR3 loop: CASSWGTGMGYTF. DNA of the CDR3: TGTGCCAGCAGTTGGGGGACAGGGATGGGCTACACCTTC.

This chain uses TRBV28 with TRBJ1-1, with no clear D. This CDR3 has 11 amino acids. Trimming stripped 3 bases from V and 11 bases from J, with 10 bases between. Germline V gene sequence: CDR1 MDHEN, CDR2 SYDVKM. Here the CDR3 reads CASSFVSSAFF. In DNA, the CDR3 is TGTGCCAGCAGTTTTGTATCGTCGGCTTTCTTT.

This chain links TRBV7-6 with TRBJ2-1; D may be TRBD1 or TRBD2 (5 bases each). Germline CDR1 is SGHVS and CDR2 is FNYEAQ. The V gene lost 1 base and the J gene lost 0 bases, with 13 bases spanning the gap. This CDR3 has 17 amino acids. Here the CDR3 reads CASSLVPGQSSYNEQFF. Written as DNA, the CDR3 is TGTGCCAGCAGCTTAGTACCGGGGCAAAGCTCCTACAATGAGCAGTTCTTC. Supplemented by reference TRBV7-6 and TRBJ2-1, the full variable domain reads GAGVSQSPRYKVTKRGQDVALRCDPISGHVSLYWYRQALGQGPEFLTYFNYEAQQDKSGLPNDRFSAERPEGSISTLTIQRTEQRDSAMYRCASSLVPGQSSYNEQFFGPGTRLTVL.